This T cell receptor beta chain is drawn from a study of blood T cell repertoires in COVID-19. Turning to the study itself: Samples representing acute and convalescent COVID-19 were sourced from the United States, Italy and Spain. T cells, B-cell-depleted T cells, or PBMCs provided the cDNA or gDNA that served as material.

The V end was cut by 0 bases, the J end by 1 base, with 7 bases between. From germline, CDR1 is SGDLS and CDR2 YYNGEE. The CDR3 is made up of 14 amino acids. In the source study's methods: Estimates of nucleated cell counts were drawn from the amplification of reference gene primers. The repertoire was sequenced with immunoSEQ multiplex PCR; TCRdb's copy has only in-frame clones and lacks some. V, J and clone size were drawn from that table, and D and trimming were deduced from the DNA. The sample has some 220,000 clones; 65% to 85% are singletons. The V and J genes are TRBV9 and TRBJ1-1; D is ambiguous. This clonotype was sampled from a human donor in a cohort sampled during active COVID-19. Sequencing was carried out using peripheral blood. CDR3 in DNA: TGTGCCAGCAGCGTAGTCCCAGAGAACACTGAAGCTTTCTTT. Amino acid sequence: CASSVVPENTEAFF.